The clone carrying this T cell receptor (beta chain) was seen many times. V was clipped by 3 bases and J by 2 bases, with 3 bases between them. The CDR3 contains 12 residues. Germline V lookup: CDR1 SNHLY, CDR2 FYNNEI. The data were taken from a study of T cells in Graves' hyperthyroidism and ophthalmopathy. TCR beta CDR3 region amplification was performed from RNA transcripts. A first-round RT-PCR of the TCR CDR3 used the HTBI primer set. TCRdb independently ran MiXCR on the multiplex PCR reads; one entry per CDR3 protein. The sample includes about 590,000 distinct CDR3 sequences, around 16% seen only once; the top ten take around 6.6%.

Specimen: blood. This chain uses TRBV2 with TRBJ2-3; D not certain. The source of this sequence is a woman aged 25 to 39 with Graves' hyperthyroidism. DNA of the CDR3: TGTGCCAGCAGTGACAACACAGATACGCAGTATTTT. This translates into CASSDNTDTQYF.